This T cell receptor (beta chain) was sequenced for a study of shared clonotypes between healthy human individuals. Germline-derived CDR1 and CDR2 are SQVTM and ANQGSEA. Deletions cut 3 bases from V and 5 bases from J, with 19 bases between. This CDR3 has 15 amino acids. Only CD45RO-negative cells positively selected for CCR7 counted as naive CD8 cells, so terminally differentiated effector memory CD45RA+ cells were excluded. As handled by the study authors: ImmunoSEQ supplied junction-only sequences lacking quality scores, so filtering was different. Sequencing used immunoSEQ multiplex PCR; TCRdb keeps in-frame clones, though not all of them. Clone size and the V and J calls come from that table; the DNA yielded D and trimming. The sample holds about 870,000 clones, more than 85% seen once.

This chain joins TRBV29-1 and TRBJ1-2, with no clear D. This TCR came from a man in his thirties or forties in good health. Material: naive CD8+ T cells sorted from blood. CDR3 DNA sequence: TGCAGCGTTGAGGCTGGTCAGGTTGACAATTATGGCTACACCTTC. This translates into CSVEAGQVDNYGYTF.